This T cell receptor (beta chain) was observed in a study of T cell responses to AZD1222 COVID-19 vaccine. The protocol was immunoSEQ multiplex PCR, while the TCRdb copy is restricted to in-frame clones and leaves out a portion. The repertoire holds about 76,000 clones, with 70% to 90% as singletons. This CDR3 contains 16 residues. The germline V gene encodes CDR1 DFQATT and CDR2 SNEGSKA (reference sequence). Germline trimming cut 3 bases from V and 2 bases from J; bases unmatched to any gene: 11. The V gene is TRBV20-1, the J gene TRBJ2-7; 9 bases are a match to TRBD2. This clonotype originated in an adult in good health. Here the sequenced sample was peripheral blood, taken on day 0 of MenACWY control vaccination. Here the CDR3 reads CSASREREVSPYEQYF. For the CDR3, the DNA is TGCAGTGCTAGTAGGGAGCGGGAGGTCAGCCCCTACGAGCAGTACTTC.